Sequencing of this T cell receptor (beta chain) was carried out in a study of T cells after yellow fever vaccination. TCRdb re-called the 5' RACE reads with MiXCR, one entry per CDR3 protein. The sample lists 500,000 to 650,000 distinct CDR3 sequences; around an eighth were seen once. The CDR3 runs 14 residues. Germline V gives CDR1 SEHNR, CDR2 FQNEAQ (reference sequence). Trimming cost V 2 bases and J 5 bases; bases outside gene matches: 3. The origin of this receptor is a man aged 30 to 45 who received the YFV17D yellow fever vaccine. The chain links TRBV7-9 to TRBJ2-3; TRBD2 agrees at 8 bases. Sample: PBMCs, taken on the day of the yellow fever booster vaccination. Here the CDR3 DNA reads TGTGCCAGCAGCTTATTCACTAGCGGAGATACGCAGTATTTT. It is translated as CASSLFTSGDTQYF.